This note documents a single T cell receptor beta chain sequence. Its antigen remains unidentified. This specimen comes from a study of T cell responses to AZD1222 COVID-19 vaccine. Whole-study findings and limits: Regions left unmutated in variants are reportedly the target of nearly half of spike-specific TCRs. Regions 160-218 and 743-854 held dominance among vaccine-associated CD4 TCRs, which spanned spike. Two AZD1222 doses significantly raised spike-specific TCR breadth and depth over controls. Donors were chiefly white British, with a greater number of females, and clonal diversity was perhaps underestimated.

This CDR3 comprises 16 residues. The germline V gene has CDR1 SGHNT and CDR2 YYREEE (reference sequence). V was cut by 1 base and J by 4 bases, with 15 bases left in between. TCRdb's table, derived via immunoSEQ multiplex PCR, lists solely in-frame clones and lacks some. Found here are 180,000 or so clones, 90% of them singletons; the top ten hold 4% to 4.5%. The sequencing here drew on peripheral blood, taken 28 days after the second dose of the MenACWY control vaccine. The receptor comes from an adult who received the MenACWY meningococcal vaccine as a control. The chain joins TRBV5-4 to TRBJ1-5; D may be TRBD1 (5 bases). This CDR3 reads CASSLSGLGVNQPQHF. The CDR3 bases are TGTGCCAGCAGCTTGTCGGGCTTGGGGGTTAATCAGCCCCAGCATTTT.